The 25 T cell receptor beta chains below come from one sample, sequenced in a study of blood T cells in healthy people across ages. Next came a second PCR, run for about 7 to 12 cycles, which used a sample-barcoded 5' primer along with a J-beta primer mix. TCRdb independently ran MiXCR on the 5' RACE reads; one entry per CDR3 protein. Altogether around 1.5 million distinct CDR3 sequences are present, roughly 32% being singletons, with the ten largest covering approximately 11%. Sequenced sample: blood. Receptor source: a woman between 25 and 40 years old in good health.

The chain uses TRBV29-1 and TRBJ1-5, with D possibly TRBD1 on 6 matching bases. CDR3 length: 15 residues. Germline loops: CDR1 SQVTM, CDR2 ANQGSEA. Trimming removed 4 bases at V and 0 bases at J, with 13 bases between. CDR3 coding DNA: TGCAGCGTTGTAGAGGGGGGTTCTAGCAATCAGCCCCAGCATTTT. Translating it yields CSVVEGGSSNQPQHF. Together with reference TRBV29-1 and TRBJ1-5, the CDR3 gives the full variable domain: SAVISQKPSRDICQRGTSLTIQCQVDSQVTMMFWYRQQPGQSLTLIATANQGSEATYESGFVIDKFPISRPNLTFSTLTVSNMSPEDSSIYLCSVVEGGSSNQPQHFGDGTRLSIL.

This clonotype was observed once. This rearrangement joins TRBV3-1 to TRBJ1-1; D not certain. The CDR3 totals 11 residues. Germline lookup yields CDR1 LGHDT and CDR2 YNNKEL (reference sequence). Trimming stripped 6 bases from V and 7 bases from J, with 9 bases between. This CDR3 is CASRRSGEAFF. Written as DNA, the CDR3 is TGTGCCAGCAGAAGGAGCGGTGAAGCTTTCTTT.

This clonotype was recorded at least ten times. This chain uses TRBV5-1 with TRBJ2-7; D perhaps matches TRBD2 (5 bases). The ends were cut back, 0 bases at V and 5 bases at J, with 9 bases in the middle. The CDR3 consists of 13 residues. Germline V lookup: CDR1 SGHRS, CDR2 YFSETQ. CDR3 residues: CASSLEAGDEQYF. CDR3 DNA: TGCGCCAGCAGCTTGGAGGCCGGGGACGAGCAGTACTTC.

This clonotype appeared once. The V call is TRBV7-8, the J call TRBJ2-5; TRBD1 agrees at 7 bases. The CDR3 has 17 residues. The germline gives CDR1 SGHVS, CDR2 FQNEAQ. J was trimmed by 1 base and V by 0 bases; bases with no gene match: 8. The CDR3 sequence: CASSLAYQGDLQETQYF. The CDR3 DNA follows: TGTGCCAGCAGCTTAGCATACCAGGGGGACCTCCAAGAGACCCAGTACTTC.

On this clonotype: A much larger clone differs from this one at a single base, so this may be a read error. The chain is built from TRBV5-1 and TRBJ2-7; 9 bases map to TRBD2. The CDR3 is made up of 14 amino acids. V trimming: 4 bases; J trimming: 6 bases; junction bases outside the gene matches: 8. Germline loops: CDR1 SGHRS, CDR2 YFSETQ. CDR3 DNA sequence: TGCGCCAGCAGCCCAGGGAGCGGGAGGTGCGAGCAGTACTTC. Protein sequence: CASSPGSGRCEQYF.

In this sample, this clonotype turned up a few times. The CDR3 sequence is CASSFSGQSISSTDTQYF. The CDR3 bases are TGTGCCAGCAGCTTCTCGGGACAGTCTATCTCTAGCACAGATACGCAGTATTTT. This chain uses TRBV7-9 with TRBJ2-3; 7 bases agree with TRBD1. There are 18 residues in the CDR3. The germline V gene encodes CDR1 SEHNR and CDR2 FQNEAQ (reference sequence). V was pared by 3 bases and J by 0 bases, with 12 bases of the junction left unmatched.

This chain connects TRBV29-1 to TRBJ2-1; 15 nucleotides agree with TRBD2. This CDR3 comprises 16 residues. The germline gives CDR1 SQVTM, CDR2 ANQGSEA. V lost 6 bases, J lost 5 bases, and 8 bases stayed unmatched. The CDR3 loop is CSVKGLAGGRDNEQFF. CDR3 DNA: TGCAGCGTGAAAGGACTAGCGGGGGGGCGTGACAATGAGCAGTTCTTC.

This chain joins TRBV3-1 and TRBJ1-1; D is ambiguous. Trimming removed 4 bases from V and 4 bases from J, with 10 bases in between. The CDR3 consists of 13 residues. Germline V gives CDR1 LGHDT, CDR2 YNNKEL (reference sequence). The CDR3 coding sequence is TGTGCCAGCAGCCCCCGGGCTGGCACTGAAGCTTTCTTT. This codes for CASSPRAGTEAFF.

The J gene is TRBJ1-1, the V gene TRBV6-2 or TRBV6-3; no clear D. The CDR3 extends over 13 amino acids. The ends were cut back, 4 bases at V and 7 bases at J, with 13 bases in the middle. From germline, CDR1 is MNHEY and CDR2 SVGEGT. The CDR3 spells CASSSPAKFEAFF. The CDR3 coding sequence is TGTGCCAGCAGTTCCCCGGCGAAATTTGAAGCTTTCTTT.

The chain carries TRBV29-1 and TRBJ2-1; tentatively, D is TRBD1 (5 bases). The CDR3 is made up of 15 amino acids. Trimming left V 4 bases short and J 6 bases short, with 19 bases between. CDR1 and CDR2 from the germline V gene are SQVTM and ANQGSEA. This CDR3 reads CSVVWTTRSCNEQFF. CDR3 in DNA: TGCAGCGTTGTTTGGACAACACGGAGTTGCAATGAGCAGTTCTTC.

The CDR3 bases are TGTGCCAGACAGGGGGCGCTTAATGAGCAGTTCTTC. Translating gives CARQGALNEQFF. The V and J genes are TRBV30 and TRBJ2-1; 10 positions agree with TRBD1. Germline values: CDR1 GTSNPN, CDR2 SVGIG (reference sequence). The CDR3 loop spans 12 amino acids. With V trimmed by 8 bases and J by 7 bases, 5 bases remained unmatched.

As concerns this clonotype: The junction departs from the called germline gene at one end, perhaps through a read error. V usage is TRBV5-6 and J usage is TRBJ2-7; a possible D gene is TRBD1 (5 bases). The CDR3 sequence is 13 residues long. Germline CDR1 reads SGHDT; CDR2 reads YYEEEE. For the CDR3, the DNA is TGTGCCGGCAGCTTGCAGGGATCCTACGAGCAGTACTTC. The encoded protein is CAGSLQGSYEQYF.

The table lists this clonotype with a few counts. The chain links TRBV25-1 to TRBJ2-5, with 9 bases that match TRBD1. This CDR3 is 15 amino acids long. V dropped 6 bases and J dropped 2; count of bases not matched to a gene: 7. CDR1 and CDR2 (germline): MGHDK, SYGVNS. As DNA, the CDR3 is TGTGCCAGCAGAGACGGGACAGGGTGGCAAGAGACCCAGTACTTC. This sequence encodes CASRDGTGWQETQYF.

This clonotype was seen a handful of times. V is TRBV7-7 and J is TRBJ2-2; D is tentatively TRBD1 or TRBD2 (5 bases each). This CDR3 contains 14 residues. V lost 5 bases to trimming and J lost 9 bases, with 16 bases between them. CDR1 is SSHAT, CDR2 FNYEAQ, per germline (reference sequence). CDR3 nucleotide sequence: TGTGCCAGCAGCCCGGGTTCTGGGACCCGGGAGCTGTTTTTT. This translates into CASSPGSGTRELFF.

The chain carries TRBV2 and TRBJ1-2; 8 bases are shared with TRBD1. The CDR3 is 15 residues long. The V and J ends lost 4 bases and 4 bases, in that order; junction bases with no gene match: 8. Germline V gives CDR1 SNHLY, CDR2 FYNNEI. The CDR3 spells CASSAQDRVGYGYTF. The CDR3, as DNA: TGTGCCAGCAGTGCTCAGGACAGGGTGGGCTATGGCTACACCTTC.

The chain uses TRBV15 and TRBJ2-3; TRBD1 agrees at 10 bases. Per the germline V gene, CDR1 is LNHNV and CDR2 is YYDKDF (reference sequence). With 6 bases clipped from V and 7 bases from J, the junction kept 13 bases outside the gene matches. The CDR3 is 16 residues long. DNA of the CDR3: TGTGCCACCAGGCCTTCCCTGACAGGGGGCGTGAATACGCAGTATTTT. Its protein product is CATRPSLTGGVNTQYF. The entire variable domain, with the rest obtained from reference TRBV15 and TRBJ2-3, is as follows: DAMVIQNPRYQVTQFGKPVTLSCSQTLNHNVMYWYQQKSSQAPKLLFHYYDKDFNNEADTPDNFQSRRPNTSFCFLDIRSPGLGDTAMYLCATRPSLTGGVNTQYFGPGTRLTVL.

This clonotype was seen a handful of times. V gene TRBV15 combines with J gene TRBJ2-7, with D possibly matching TRBD2 (5 bases). Looked up from germline, CDR1 is LNHNV and CDR2 is YYDKDF (reference sequence). The CDR3 contains 14 residues. V lost 3 bases to trimming and J lost 3 bases, with 12 bases between them. In nucleotides, the CDR3 is TGTGCCACCAGCAGGAGGAGGACGGGCTACGAGCAGTACTTC. Translating gives CATSRRRTGYEQYF. Drawing the rest from reference TRBV15 and TRBJ2-7, the complete variable domain is DAMVIQNPRYQVTQFGKPVTLSCSQTLNHNVMYWYQQKSSQAPKLLFHYYDKDFNNEADTPDNFQSRRPNTSFCFLDIRSPGLGDTAMYLCATSRRRTGYEQYFGPGTRLTVT.

This chain joins TRBV4-1 and TRBJ2-4; D uncertain. The CDR3 is 15 amino acids. Germline CDR1 and CDR2: MGHRA and YSYEKL. V gave up 5 bases and J gave up 7 bases, with 18 bases separating them. The CDR3, as DNA: TGCGCCAGCAGCACTGAGGAGACTCTGGGGAACATTCAGTACTTC. Translated, it gives CASSTEETLGNIQYF.

This clonotype appeared a few times. This chain uses TRBV4-2 with TRBJ1-5; D gene ambiguous. Trimming stripped 0 bases from V and 5 bases from J, with 14 bases between. CDR1 and CDR2 (germline): LGHNA, YNFKEQ. This CDR3 is 16 amino acids long. The CDR3 DNA reads as TGTGCCAGCAGCCAAGATCAGGTAAACAGACATCAGCCCCAGCATTTT. Its translation: CASSQDQVNRHQPQHF.

Remarks on this clonotype: This clone may be a read error of a much larger clone one base away. This sequence joins TRBV20-1 and TRBJ2-7; 9 bases fit TRBD2. CDR3 length equals 13 residues. Germline V gene data show CDR1 as DFQATT and CDR2 as SNEGSKA (reference sequence). The CDR3, as DNA: TGCAGTACTAGAGAAGGACTAGCGAGAGAGCAGTACTTC. Its protein product is CSTREGLAREQYF.

V gene TRBV7-2 combines with J gene TRBJ2-5; either TRBD1 or TRBD2 may fit D (5 bases each). The CDR3 length is 13 residues. With 6 bases removed from V and 11 bases from J, the gap between germline ends came to 19 bases. Germline V gives CDR1 SGHTA, CDR2 FQGNSA. The CDR3: CASSSSSQGEQYF. The CDR3 DNA reads TGTGCCAGCAGTTCTAGCTCCCAGGGAGAGCAGTACTTC.

This chain connects TRBV7-8 to TRBJ2-2; D is unclear. Trimming removed 2 bases from V and 5 bases from J, with 18 bases in between. Per the germline V gene, CDR1 is SGHVS and CDR2 is FQNEAQ. There are 17 residues in the CDR3. The CDR3 here is CASSLLGSGIGTGELFF. The DNA of the CDR3 is TGTGCCAGCAGCTTATTAGGTTCCGGAATTGGTACCGGGGAGCTGTTTTTT.

The gene calls are TRBV5-4 and TRBJ1-1, with unresolved D. The CDR3 is 14 amino acids. V was pared by 3 bases and J by 5 bases, with 14 bases between. The V gene's germline CDR1 is SGHNT and CDR2 YYREEE (reference sequence). CDR3 coding DNA: TGTGCCAGCAGCTCTAACACGATAGGGACTGAAGCTTTCTTT. Amino acids: CASSSNTIGTEAFF.

This clonotype was counted between two and nine times. The V call is TRBV20-1, the J call TRBJ2-7; the D call may be TRBD1 or TRBD2 (7 bases each). This CDR3 is built from 13 residues. V was trimmed by 4 bases and J by 7 bases, leaving 17 bases between them. Looked up from germline, CDR1 is DFQATT and CDR2 is SNEGSKA (reference sequence). This CDR3 reads CSANPQGREEQYF. In DNA form, the CDR3 reads TGCAGTGCTAACCCACAGGGGAGGGAAGAGCAGTACTTC.

This clonotype was counted ten times or more. The chain couples TRBV4-1 to TRBJ2-7; 7 bases agree with TRBD1. CDR1 MGHRA and CDR2 YSYEKL come from the germline V gene. V lost 1 base and J lost 3; bases outside the gene matches: 3. The length of the CDR3 is 14 residues. The CDR3: CASSQGAGGYEQYF. In nucleotides, the CDR3 is TGCGCCAGCAGCCAAGGGGCAGGGGGCTACGAGCAGTACTTC.